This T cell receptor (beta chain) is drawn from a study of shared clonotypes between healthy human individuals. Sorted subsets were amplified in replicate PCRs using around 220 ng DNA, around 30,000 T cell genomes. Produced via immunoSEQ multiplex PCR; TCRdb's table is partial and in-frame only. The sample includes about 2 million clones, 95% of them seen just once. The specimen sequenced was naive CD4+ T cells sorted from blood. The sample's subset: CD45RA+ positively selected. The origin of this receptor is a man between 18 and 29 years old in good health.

The CDR3 DNA sequence: TGTGCCAGCAGCCCCCACCGGGCAGGGAACACTGAAGCTTTCTTT. Amino acids: CASSPHRAGNTEAFF. The rearrangement links TRBV7-2 to TRBJ1-1; no reliable D call. The CDR3 is 15 residues long. From germline, CDR1 is SGHTA and CDR2 FQGNSA. The V gene lost 5 bases and the J gene lost 1 base, with 14 bases spanning the gap.